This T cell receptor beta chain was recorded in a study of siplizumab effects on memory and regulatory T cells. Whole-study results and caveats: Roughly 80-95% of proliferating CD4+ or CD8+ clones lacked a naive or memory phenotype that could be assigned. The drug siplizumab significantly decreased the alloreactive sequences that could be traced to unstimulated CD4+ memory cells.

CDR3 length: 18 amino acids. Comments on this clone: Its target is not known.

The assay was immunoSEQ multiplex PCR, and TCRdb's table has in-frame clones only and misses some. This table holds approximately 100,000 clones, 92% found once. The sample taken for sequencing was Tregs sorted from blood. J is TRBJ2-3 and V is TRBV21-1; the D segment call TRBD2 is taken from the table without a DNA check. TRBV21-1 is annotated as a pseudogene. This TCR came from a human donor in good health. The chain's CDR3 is CASSKEVAGGPYRDTQYF. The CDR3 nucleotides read TGTGCCAGCAGCAAAGAGGTAGCGGGGGGGCCGTATAGAGATACGCAGTATTTT.